This T cell receptor beta chain is drawn from a study of blood T cell repertoires in COVID-19 (dated by TCRdb to the early 2020s). General notes on the study: The collaborator samples originated in the United States, Italy and Spain and spanned the acute and convalescent phases of COVID-19. The material from the prospective study consisted of cDNA or gDNA derived from T cells, B-cell-depleted T cells, or PBMCs. The dataset comprised deeply sampled blood TCRbeta repertoires from subjects exposed to, actively infected with, or recovered from COVID-19. The repertoires were made available in a free public database intended to serve as a resource for research on the immune response to SARS-CoV-2. Samples were obtained from the ongoing ImmuneRACE study (first 160 participants) and from over 1,000 subjects provided by 6 global collaborators. Sample metadata almost always included a de-identified subject ID, COVID-19 status, age in years and sex. HLA class I and class II types, where available, came from metadata supplied by the sample provider rather than from assay-based typing. Beyond this particular receptor, the publication reports: Clinical and demographic metadata were provided uncurated, with the amount varying by source and participant.

In Seattle, one collaborating source enrolled patients while the infection was active and tracked those patients longitudinally over the course of disease. Whole blood was collected in K2EDTA tubes by collaborating institutions according to the institutions' own protocols. For TCRbeta analysis, collaborators shipped samples as frozen whole blood, isolated PBMCs, or DNA extracted from either of those sample types. TCRbeta CDR3 regions were amplified from genomic DNA by means of the immunoSEQ Assay, a bias-controlled multiplex PCR. The authors processed their data as follows. Nucleated cell counts per sample were estimated from amplification of reference gene primers within the assay. To quantify the absolute abundance of each unique TCRbeta CDR3 rearrangement, sequence reads were collapsed and filtered. For each sample, productive Simpson clonality was calculated by taking the square root of Simpson's diversity index across productive rearrangements. TCRdb limited this immuneACCESS table to in-frame rearrangements with V and J called. A share of clones is missing; checked studies link under half to unresolved V genes, and the rest is unexplained. V and J calls and clone size are copied from that table; D and trimming were computed from the DNA. Within this sample are 25,000 to 35,000 clones, with roughly 87% of them counted one time only. The ten largest clones add up to 7.9% of the sample.

On this clone itself: Its antigen is not yet known. One base away there is no much larger clone; base qualities are not given.

V is reduced by 1 base and J by 7 bases, leaving a spacing of 11 bases between them. Looking up the germline V gene yields CDR1 MNHNS and CDR2 SASEGT. The CDR3 spans 13 residues, from the cysteine through the phenylalanine. Solely the CDR3 DNA is kept, with 39 bases framed from the first base. The sample was peripheral blood. The rearranged segments are TRBV6-1 and TRBJ2-7, with the D segment identity uncertain. This clonotype was sampled from a man in his 60s with COVID-19, enrolled during active disease. The CDR3 is CASSEGPSREQYF. In nucleotides, the sequence is TGTGCCAGCAGTGAAGGCCCCTCTCGGGAGCAGTACTTC.